The source of this T cell receptor (beta chain) is a study of CD8 T cells in Susac syndrome. RNA was extracted with the RNeasy kit, and a quantity of roughly 0.5 to 1 ug was reverse transcribed using random hexamers. TCRdb recomputed calls from the immunoSEQ multiplex PCR reads with MiXCR, one row per CDR3 protein. Found here are under 550,000 distinct CDR3 sequences, 75% to 90% of them singletons; the top ten hold more than 0.09%. Germline V CDR1 and CDR2: DFQATT, SNEGSKA (reference sequence). The CDR3 spans 13 residues. Deletions cut 5 bases from V and 4 bases from J, with 14 bases between. The sequencing sample was made of CD8+ T cells from PBMCs. The TCR comes from a human donor with multiple sclerosis. The chain employs TRBV20-1 and TRBJ1-2; possible D gene TRBD1, 5 bases. CDR3 nucleotides: TGCAGTGCTCTCAGGGATGAAATCTATGGCTACACCTTC. It specifies CSALRDEIYGYTF.